The 27 T cell receptor beta chains in this list originate from one sample, sequenced in a study of T cells after somatic rescue of genetic block. TCRdb keeps only in-frame clones here, not all; method: immunoSEQ multiplex PCR. The data hold roughly 65,000 clones, with just under 95% observed a single time. The sample taken for sequencing was peripheral blood mononuclear cells (PBMCs). The origin of the receptors is a man between 40 and 49 years old.

V usage is TRBV5-1 and J usage is TRBJ2-5; TRBD2 might be the D (7 bases). The ends were cut back, 2 bases at V and 4 bases at J, with 15 bases in the middle. CDR1 and CDR2 (germline): SGHRS, YFSETQ. This CDR3 comprises 15 residues. CDR3 region: CASSLWGGPRETQYF. CDR3 DNA sequence: TGCGCCAGCAGCTTATGGGGGGGGCCACGAGAGACCCAGTACTTC.

For the CDR3, the DNA is TGCGCCAGCAGCCAGGAGGCCGGGACTAGCCTCTACAATGAGCAGTTCTTC. Translated, it gives CASSQEAGTSLYNEQFF. The V gene is TRBV4-1, the J gene TRBJ2-1; 9 nucleotides agree with TRBD2. The CDR3 runs 17 residues. The J segment lost 3 bases and the V segment lost 3 bases, leaving 9 bases of the junction unmatched. Germline CDR1 is MGHRA and CDR2 is YSYEKL.

This chain joins TRBV27 and TRBJ1-1; D uncertain. V lost 2 bases, J lost 4 bases, and 11 bases lay in between. The CDR3 length is 14 residues. The V gene's germline CDR1 is MNHEY and CDR2 SMNVEV (reference sequence). The CDR3: CASSLLGRGTEAFF. CDR3 nucleotide sequence: TGTGCCAGCAGTTTACTGGGTCGCGGCACTGAAGCTTTCTTT.

This chain joins TRBV9 and TRBJ2-1, with a weak D call TRBD2 (6 bases). Looked up from germline, CDR1 is SGDLS and CDR2 is YYNGEE. This CDR3 is built from 16 residues. Trimming took 0 bases from V and 4 from J, leaving 14 bases between them. The CDR3 DNA follows: TGTGCCAGCAGCGTAGCCGGACTGGGGGGTTACAATGAGCAGTTCTTC. It is translated as CASSVAGLGGYNEQFF. The full variable domain, with the rest looked up from reference TRBV9 and TRBJ2-1, is DSGVTQTPKHLITATGQRVTLRCSPRSGDLSVYWYQQSLDQGLQFLIQYYNGEERAKGNILERFSAQQFPDLHSELNLSSLELGDSALYFCASSVAGLGGYNEQFFGPGTRLTVL.

As to this clone: An end of the junction differs from the germline gene, which may be a read error. The rearrangement joins TRBV7-7 to TRBJ1-1; TRBD1 matches 8 bases. Germline CDR1 and CDR2: SSHAT and FNYEAQ (reference sequence). The CDR3 length is 20 residues. Here the CDR3 reads CASSFSLRNGQGNLNTEAFF. CDR3 nucleotide sequence: TGTGCTAGCAGCTTCTCTCTGAGGAACGGACAGGGAAACTTGAACACTGAAGCTTTCTTT.

Concerning this clone itself: Other nucleotide sequences from this sample produce the same CDR3. The chain links TRBV7-9 to TRBJ2-7; D call uncertain. Germline values: CDR1 SEHNR, CDR2 FQNEAQ (reference sequence). The CDR3 contains 13 residues. Trimming pared 3 bases from V and 0 bases from J, leaving 6 bases between. The CDR3 sequence is CASSFGISYEQYF. The CDR3 DNA follows: TGTGCCAGCAGCTTTGGAATCTCCTACGAGCAGTACTTC.

This clone was recorded once. The chain recombines TRBV6-5 with TRBJ2-7, with a weak D call TRBD1 (6 bases). Germline V CDR1 and CDR2: MNHEY, SVGAGI. V was clipped by 5 bases and J by 9 bases, with 17 bases between them. The CDR3 loop spans 13 amino acids. This chain's CDR3 is CASSPRTELGQYF. CDR3 DNA sequence: TGTGCCAGCAGTCCGCGGACAGAACTAGGGCAGTACTTC.

The J gene is TRBJ2-7, the V gene TRBV5-6, with D tentatively TRBD2 (6 bases). The V and J ends lost 5 bases and 1 base respectively, with 10 bases between them. This CDR3 is built from 13 residues. CDR1 and CDR2 (germline): SGHDT, YYEEEE. The CDR3 DNA reads as TGTGCCAGCAGTTCCGGGAGTTCCTACGAGCAGTACTTC. Translation: CASSSGSSYEQYF.

This chain uses TRBV7-2 with TRBJ2-3; 8 bases are shared with TRBD2. CDR3 length equals 19 residues. Germline values: CDR1 SGHTA, CDR2 FQGNSA. J was trimmed by 3 bases and V by 3 bases; bases with no gene match: 17. The CDR3 DNA follows: TGTGCCAGCAGCTTGGTGAGGTGGACAGCGGGAGAGAGGACAGATACGCAGTATTTT. It specifies CASSLVRWTAGERTDTQYF.

The gene calls are TRBV5-1 and TRBJ2-3; 14 positions match TRBD2. CDR3 length: 20 residues. The V gene end was trimmed by 0 bases and the J gene end by 6 bases; junction bases not matched to a gene: 15. CDR1 is SGHRS and CDR2 is YFSETQ in the germline V gene. CDR3 DNA sequence: TGCGCCAGCAGCTTGGCCGGGACTAGCGGGGGCCCCACCCGCAGGGATACGCAGTATTTT. Translated, it gives CASSLAGTSGGPTRRDTQYF.

The CDR3 DNA reads as TGTGCCAGCAGTCCCACTCTTACCGGGGAGCTGTTTTTT. Its protein product is CASSPTLTGELFF. V gene TRBV2 combines with J gene TRBJ2-2, with D unclear. The germline CDR1 and CDR2 sequences are SNHLY and FYNNEI. This CDR3 comprises 13 residues. Trimming cost V 5 bases and J 5 bases, with 9 bases left between them.

The chain combines TRBV4-2 with TRBJ2-1, with 9 positions matching TRBD2. Germline V gives CDR1 LGHNA, CDR2 YNFKEQ. This CDR3 is built from 15 residues. V trimming: 3 bases; J trimming: 5 bases; junction bases outside the gene matches: 5. The CDR3 loop is CASSHSGSRDNEQFF. The CDR3, as DNA: TGTGCCAGCAGCCATAGCGGGAGTAGGGACAATGAGCAGTTCTTC.

The chain carries TRBV5-1 and TRBJ2-3; 9 nucleotides agree with TRBD2. The CDR3 sequence is 16 residues long. CDR1 SGHRS and CDR2 YFSETQ come from the germline V gene. V lost 4 bases, J lost 3 bases, and 9 bases stayed unmatched. The DNA for the CDR3 is TGCGCCAGCAGCCCCGTGTCCGCGGGGGGGACAGATACGCAGTATTTT. Its protein product is CASSPVSAGGTDTQYF.

This clone was picked up one time. The CDR3 region is CASSEGHFPNYGYTF. DNA for the CDR3: TGTGCCAGCAGTGAAGGGCACTTTCCTAACTATGGCTACACCTTC. J is TRBJ1-2 and V is TRBV2; D is unclear. The CDR3 is 15 amino acids. Germline CDR1 SNHLY, CDR2 FYNNEI. The V and J ends lost 1 base and 0 bases respectively, with 9 bases between them.

This chain links TRBV11-2 with TRBJ2-1, with 7 bases aligning to TRBD1. J was trimmed by 0 bases and V by 5 bases; bases with no gene match: 4. This CDR3 comprises 15 residues. Per the germline V gene, CDR1 is SGHAT and CDR2 is FQNNGV. The CDR3 protein is CASSLRDSSYNEQFF. CDR3 coding DNA: TGTGCCAGCAGCCTCCGGGACAGCTCCTACAATGAGCAGTTCTTC. The complete variable domain, with remaining parts taken from reference TRBV11-2 and TRBJ2-1, reads EAGVAQSPRYKIIEKRQSVAFWCNPISGHATLYWYQQILGQGPKLLIQFQNNGVVDDSQLPKDRFSAERLKGVDSTLKIQPAKLEDSAVYLCASSLRDSSYNEQFFGPGTRLTVL.

V gene TRBV6-5 combines with J gene TRBJ2-1, with 7 bases matching TRBD1. Trimming at V came to 7 bases and at J to 8 bases, leaving 14 bases not matched to a gene. The CDR3 contains 15 residues. The V gene's germline CDR1 is MNHEY and CDR2 SVGAGI. CDR3 DNA: TGTGCCAGCAACAGGGGATCTTTCTTAAGGGATGAGCAGTTCTTC. This codes for CASNRGSFLRDEQFF.

The chain recombines TRBV4-1 with TRBJ1-4; 7 nucleotides align to TRBD1. Unmatched junction bases numbered 6, after V lost 1 base and J lost 1 base. This CDR3 contains 17 residues. CDR1 is MGHRA and CDR2 is YSYEKL in the germline V gene. CDR3 sequence reads: CASSQARGSGTNEKLFF. CDR3 in DNA: TGCGCCAGCAGCCAAGCCAGGGGGTCGGGAACTAATGAAAAACTGTTTTTT.

This chain connects TRBV6-5 to TRBJ2-1; TRBD2 agrees at 9 bases. This CDR3 region has 16 residues. Germline CDR1 and CDR2: MNHEY and SVGAGI. After removal of 0 bases from V and 6 bases from J, the junction contained 6 bases not matched to a gene. The CDR3 region has the DNA TGTGCCAGCAGTTACTCGATTAGCGGGAGTGCCAATGAGCAGTTCTTC. Its translation: CASSYSISGSANEQFF.

This clone was counted a few times. This chain uses TRBV23-1 with TRBJ2-1, with D maybe TRBD1 (5 bases). TRBV23-1 is treated as an ORF (open reading frame) with a function not yet certain. The CDR3 consists of 15 residues. The V gene lost 1 base and the J gene lost 2 bases, with 9 bases spanning the gap. The CDR3 region is CASSQLPRAYNEQFF. CDR3 nucleotide sequence: TGCGCCAGCAGTCAATTGCCCAGGGCCTACAATGAGCAGTTCTTC.

The rearrangement uses TRBV15 and TRBJ1-6; D is undetermined. Germline CDR1 LNHNV, CDR2 YYDKDF (reference sequence). V lost 0 bases, J lost 9 bases, and 12 bases lay in between. This CDR3 has 15 amino acids. The CDR3 protein is CATSRDKGSSSPLHF. The DNA of the CDR3 is TGTGCCACCAGCAGAGATAAGGGCTCCAGTTCACCCCTCCACTTT.

V is TRBV29-1 and J is TRBJ1-2; D is unclear. V lost 4 bases to trimming and J lost 4 bases, with 28 bases between them. Germline V gives CDR1 SQVTM, CDR2 ANQGSEA. The CDR3 totals 18 residues. The CDR3 DNA is TGCAGCGTTGTTCGTATCGCTCTCAGCCCCCGGAGGACCTATGGCTACACCTTC. Translated: CSVVRIALSPRRTYGYTF.

This chain connects TRBV11-2 to TRBJ1-4; no reliable D call. This CDR3 region has 14 residues. CDR1 and CDR2 (germline): SGHAT, FQNNGV. V gave up 1 base and J gave up 6 bases, with 9 bases separating them. This CDR3 reads CASSLGMGYEKLFF. Here the CDR3 DNA reads TGTGCCAGCAGCTTAGGCATGGGCTATGAAAAACTGTTTTTT.

The chain recombines TRBV9 with TRBJ2-5; no definite D call. The CDR3 loop spans 14 amino acids. Trimming took 0 bases from V and 0 from J, leaving 6 bases between them. CDR1 is SGDLS, CDR2 YYNGEE, per germline. CDR3 nucleotides: TGTGCCAGCAGCGTAGGGGGTAACCAAGAGACCCAGTACTTC. This translates into CASSVGGNQETQYF.

The J gene is TRBJ2-7, the V gene TRBV7-2; 10 bases match TRBD1. Trimming removed 4 bases from V and 5 bases from J; junction bases left unmatched: 11. The CDR3 has 16 amino acids. Germline CDR1 SGHTA, CDR2 FQGNSA. CDR3 sequence: CASSWRGDRGTHEQYF. The CDR3 DNA sequence: TGTGCCAGCAGCTGGAGAGGGGACAGGGGCACCCACGAGCAGTACTTC.

About this clone: One end of the junction varies from germline; a read error may be responsible. The rearrangement links TRBV7-7 to TRBJ2-1; D is unclear. This CDR3 contains 14 residues. CDR1 SSHAT and CDR2 FNYEAQ come from the germline V gene (reference sequence). The CDR3: CASSSGSGNNEQFF. Written as DNA, the CDR3 is TGTGCTAGCAGCTCAGGTTCCGGAAATAATGAGCAGTTCTTC.

This chain connects TRBV9 to TRBJ1-2, with no clear D. V was shortened by 3 bases and J by 4 bases, with 13 bases between the two germline ends. Germline lookup yields CDR1 SGDLS and CDR2 YYNGEE. This CDR3 spans 14 amino acids. The CDR3 nucleotides read TGTGCCAGCAGCGGAGGGCTGGGGATCTATGGCTACACCTTC. This codes for CASSGGLGIYGYTF.

This chain's CDR3 is CASSGGQDPYEQYF. In DNA, the CDR3 is TGTGCCAGCAGTGGTGGACAGGACCCTTACGAGCAGTACTTC. The V and J genes are TRBV6-1 and TRBJ2-7; 7 positions match TRBD1. Germline CDR1 and CDR2: MNHNS and SASEGT. The CDR3 spans 14 residues. The J segment lost 4 bases and the V segment lost 4 bases, leaving 7 bases of the junction unmatched.